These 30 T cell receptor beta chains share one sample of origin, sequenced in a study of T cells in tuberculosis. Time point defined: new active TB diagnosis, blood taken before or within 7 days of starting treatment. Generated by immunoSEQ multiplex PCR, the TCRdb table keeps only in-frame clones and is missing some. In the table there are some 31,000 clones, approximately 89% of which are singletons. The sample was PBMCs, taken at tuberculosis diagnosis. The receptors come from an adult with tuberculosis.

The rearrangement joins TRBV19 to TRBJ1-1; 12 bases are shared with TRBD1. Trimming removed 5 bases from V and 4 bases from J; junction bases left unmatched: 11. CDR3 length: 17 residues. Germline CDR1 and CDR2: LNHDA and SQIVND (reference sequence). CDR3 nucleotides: TGTGCCAGTAGTGGCCGGGACAGGGGGCGAAAAGGCACTGAAGCTTTCTTT. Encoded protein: CASSGRDRGRKGTEAFF.

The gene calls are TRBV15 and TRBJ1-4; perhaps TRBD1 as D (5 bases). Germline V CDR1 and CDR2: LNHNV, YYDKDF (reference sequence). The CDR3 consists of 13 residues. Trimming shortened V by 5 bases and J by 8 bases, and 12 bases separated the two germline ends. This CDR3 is CATSPHRGEKLFF. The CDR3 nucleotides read TGTGCCACCAGCCCCCATCGGGGGGAAAAACTGTTTTTT.

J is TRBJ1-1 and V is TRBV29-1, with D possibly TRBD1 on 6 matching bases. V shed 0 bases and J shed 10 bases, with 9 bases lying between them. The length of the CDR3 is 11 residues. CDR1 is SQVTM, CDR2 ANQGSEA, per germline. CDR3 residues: CSVEEGRGAFF. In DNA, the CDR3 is TGCAGCGTTGAAGAAGGCAGGGGAGCTTTCTTT.

The DNA of the CDR3 is TGTGCCAGCAGTTTACGAAAGGACAGGGGAAATTCGTACGAGCAGTACTTC. Translation: CASSLRKDRGNSYEQYF. The chain has TRBV27 and TRBJ2-7, with 9 bases identical to TRBD1. Germline V gene sequence: CDR1 MNHEY, CDR2 SMNVEV (reference sequence). The trim removed 2 bases at V and 4 bases at J, leaving 12 bases unmatched. The CDR3 has 17 residues.

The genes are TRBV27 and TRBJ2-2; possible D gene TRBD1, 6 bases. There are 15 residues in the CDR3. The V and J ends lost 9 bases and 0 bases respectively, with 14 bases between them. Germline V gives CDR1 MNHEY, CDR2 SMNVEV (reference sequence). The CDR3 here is CASQGYRSNTGELFF. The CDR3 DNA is TGTGCCAGTCAGGGGTACCGGTCGAACACCGGGGAGCTGTTTTTT.

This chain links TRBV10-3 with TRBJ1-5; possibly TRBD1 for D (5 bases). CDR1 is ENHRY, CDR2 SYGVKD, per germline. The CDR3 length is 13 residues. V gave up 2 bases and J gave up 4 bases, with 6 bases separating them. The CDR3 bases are TGTGCCATCAGTGAGGGGGGGAATCAGCCCCAGCATTTT. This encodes CAISEGGNQPQHF.

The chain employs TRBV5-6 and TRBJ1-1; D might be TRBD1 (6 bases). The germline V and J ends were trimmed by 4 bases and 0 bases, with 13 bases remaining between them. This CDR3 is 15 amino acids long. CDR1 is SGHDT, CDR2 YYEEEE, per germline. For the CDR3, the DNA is TGTGCCAGCAGCCCCGGGACAAACATGAACACTGAAGCTTTCTTT. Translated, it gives CASSPGTNMNTEAFF.

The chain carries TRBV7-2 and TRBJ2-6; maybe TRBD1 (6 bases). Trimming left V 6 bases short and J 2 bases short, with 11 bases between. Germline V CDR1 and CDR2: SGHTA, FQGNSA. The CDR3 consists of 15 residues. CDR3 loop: CASRISGAGANVLTF. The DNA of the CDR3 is TGTGCCAGCAGGATTTCAGGGGCTGGGGCCAACGTCCTGACTTTC.

DNA for the CDR3: TGTGCCAGCAGGGAACAGACAGGGTATCAGCCCCAGCATTTT. It translates to CASREQTGYQPQHF. The gene calls are TRBV28 and TRBJ1-5; 7 bases line up with TRBD1. Germline CDR1 reads MDHEN; CDR2 reads SYDVKM. J was trimmed by 5 bases and V by 6 bases; bases with no gene match: 7. This CDR3 spans 14 amino acids.

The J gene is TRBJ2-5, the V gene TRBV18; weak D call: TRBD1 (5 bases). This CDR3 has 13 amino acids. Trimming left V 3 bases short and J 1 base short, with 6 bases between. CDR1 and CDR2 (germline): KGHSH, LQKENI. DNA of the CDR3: TGTGCCAGCTCACCGGGGCTCCAAGAGACCCAGTACTTC. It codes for CASSPGLQETQYF.

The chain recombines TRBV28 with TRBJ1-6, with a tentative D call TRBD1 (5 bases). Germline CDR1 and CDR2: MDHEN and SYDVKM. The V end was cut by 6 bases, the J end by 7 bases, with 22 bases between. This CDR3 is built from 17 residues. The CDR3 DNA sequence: TGTGCCAGCAGCCCTAGCGGGATGATCCAGGGAAATTCACCCCTCCACTTT. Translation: CASSPSGMIQGNSPLHF.

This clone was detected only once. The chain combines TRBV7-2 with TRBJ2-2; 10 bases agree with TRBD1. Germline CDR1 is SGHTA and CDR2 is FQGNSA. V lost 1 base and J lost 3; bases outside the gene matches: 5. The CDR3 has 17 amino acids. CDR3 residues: CASSLVGQGGYTGELFF. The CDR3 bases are TGTGCCAGCAGCTTAGTTGGACAGGGGGGATACACCGGGGAGCTGTTTTTT.

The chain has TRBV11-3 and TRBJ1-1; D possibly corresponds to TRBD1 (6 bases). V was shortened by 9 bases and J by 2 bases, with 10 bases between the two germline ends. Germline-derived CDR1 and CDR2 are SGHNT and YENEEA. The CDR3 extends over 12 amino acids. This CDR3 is CASEGHNTEAFF. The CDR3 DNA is TGTGCCAGTGAGGGACACAACACTGAAGCTTTCTTT.

CDR3 residues: CASSYSIGTGSGELFF. The CDR3 DNA sequence: TGTGCCAGCAGTTACTCGATTGGTACAGGGTCCGGGGAGCTGTTTTTT. The V gene is TRBV6-6, the J gene TRBJ2-2; D might be TRBD1 (6 bases). Germline CDR1 MNHNY, CDR2 SVGAGI (reference sequence). The V end lost 0 bases, the J end lost 6 bases, and 14 bases lay between the germline ends. CDR3 size: 16 residues.

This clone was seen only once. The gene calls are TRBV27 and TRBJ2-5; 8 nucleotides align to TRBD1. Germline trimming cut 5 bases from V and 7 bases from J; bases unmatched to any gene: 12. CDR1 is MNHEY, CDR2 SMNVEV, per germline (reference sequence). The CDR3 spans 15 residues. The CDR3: CASSRTGTRPGTQYF. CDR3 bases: TGTGCCAGCAGTCGGACAGGGACCCGGCCGGGGACCCAGTACTTC.

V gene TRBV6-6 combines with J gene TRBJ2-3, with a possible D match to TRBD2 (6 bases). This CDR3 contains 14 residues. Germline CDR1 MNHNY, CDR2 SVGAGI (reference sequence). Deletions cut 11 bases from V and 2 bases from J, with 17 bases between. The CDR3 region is CAGGGTAHTDTQYF. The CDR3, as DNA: TGTGCCGGCGGCGGGACGGCCCACACAGATACGCAGTATTTT.

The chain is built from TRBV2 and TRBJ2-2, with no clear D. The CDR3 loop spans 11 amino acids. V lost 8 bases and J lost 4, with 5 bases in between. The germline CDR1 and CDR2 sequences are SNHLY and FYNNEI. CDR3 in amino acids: CASAATGELFF. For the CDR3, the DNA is TGTGCCAGCGCGGCCACCGGGGAGCTGTTTTTT.

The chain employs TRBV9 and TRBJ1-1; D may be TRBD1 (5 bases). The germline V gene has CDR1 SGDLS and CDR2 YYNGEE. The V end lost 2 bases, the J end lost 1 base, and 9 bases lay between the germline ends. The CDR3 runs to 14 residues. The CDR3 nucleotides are TGTGCCAGCAGCGTCGGGAGGGGGAACACTGAAGCTTTCTTT. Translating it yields CASSVGRGNTEAFF.

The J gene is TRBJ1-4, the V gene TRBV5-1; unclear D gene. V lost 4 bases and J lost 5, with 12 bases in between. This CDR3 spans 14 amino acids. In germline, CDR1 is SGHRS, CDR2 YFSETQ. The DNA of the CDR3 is TGCGCCAGCAGCCCTGCGGGCCCCAATGAAAAACTGTTTTTT. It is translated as CASSPAGPNEKLFF.

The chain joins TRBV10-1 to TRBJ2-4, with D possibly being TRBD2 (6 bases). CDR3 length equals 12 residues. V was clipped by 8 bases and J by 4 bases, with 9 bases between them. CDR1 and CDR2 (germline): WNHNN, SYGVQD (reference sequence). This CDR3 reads CASWAGKNIQYF. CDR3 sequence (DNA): TGCGCCAGCTGGGCGGGGAAAAACATTCAGTACTTC.

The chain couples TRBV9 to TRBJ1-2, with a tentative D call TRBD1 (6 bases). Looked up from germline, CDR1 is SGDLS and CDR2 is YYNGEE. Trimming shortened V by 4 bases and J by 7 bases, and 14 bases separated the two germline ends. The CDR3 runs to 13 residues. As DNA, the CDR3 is TGTGCCAGCAGCCCCAGGGGTCAGAGTGGCTACACCTTC. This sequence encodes CASSPRGQSGYTF.

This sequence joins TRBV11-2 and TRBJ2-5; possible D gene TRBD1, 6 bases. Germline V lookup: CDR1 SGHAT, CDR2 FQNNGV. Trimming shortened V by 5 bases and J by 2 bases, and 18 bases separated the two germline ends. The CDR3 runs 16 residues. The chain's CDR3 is CASSRRKGEMQETQYF. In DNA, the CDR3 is TGTGCCAGCAGCCGCCGAAAGGGGGAGATGCAAGAGACCCAGTACTTC.

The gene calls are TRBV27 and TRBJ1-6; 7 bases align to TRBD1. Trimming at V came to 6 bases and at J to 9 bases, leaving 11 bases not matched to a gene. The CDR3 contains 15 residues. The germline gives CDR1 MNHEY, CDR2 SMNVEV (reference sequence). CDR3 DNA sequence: TGTGCCAGCAGACCACCGGGACAGAAAGGTTCACCCCTCCACTTT. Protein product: CASRPPGQKGSPLHF.

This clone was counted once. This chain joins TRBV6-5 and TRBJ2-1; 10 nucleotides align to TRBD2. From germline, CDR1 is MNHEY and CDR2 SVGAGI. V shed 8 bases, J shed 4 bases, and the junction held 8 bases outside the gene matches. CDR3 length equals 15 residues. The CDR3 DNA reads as TGTGCCAGCGTCGCTTTAGCGGGGGGATACAATGAGCAGTTCTTC. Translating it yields CASVALAGGYNEQFF.

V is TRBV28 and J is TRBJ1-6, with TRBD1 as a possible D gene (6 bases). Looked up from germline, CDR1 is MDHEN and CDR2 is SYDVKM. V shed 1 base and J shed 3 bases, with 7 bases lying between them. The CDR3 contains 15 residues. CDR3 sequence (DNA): TGTGCCAGCAGTTTATTGGACAGCTATAATTCACCCCTCCACTTT. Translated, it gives CASSLLDSYNSPLHF.

The CDR3 spells CASSFGPRTQYF. The CDR3 DNA is TGTGCCAGCAGCTTCGGCCCGCGGACGCAGTATTTT. The rearrangement joins TRBV7-2 to TRBJ2-3, with D uncertain. Germline values: CDR1 SGHTA, CDR2 FQGNSA. The CDR3 runs 12 residues. The V end was cut by 3 bases, the J end by 9 bases, with 10 bases between.

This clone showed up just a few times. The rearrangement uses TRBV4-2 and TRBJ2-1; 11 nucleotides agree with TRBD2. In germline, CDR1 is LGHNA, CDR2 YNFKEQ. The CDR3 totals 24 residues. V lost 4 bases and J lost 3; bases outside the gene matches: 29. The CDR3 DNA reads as TGTGCCAGCAGCCGTCCCTGGGGCCTAGCGGGGGGTCACGCTTCTCCGAGATTCTACAATGAGCAGTTCTTC. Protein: CASSRPWGLAGGHASPRFYNEQFF.

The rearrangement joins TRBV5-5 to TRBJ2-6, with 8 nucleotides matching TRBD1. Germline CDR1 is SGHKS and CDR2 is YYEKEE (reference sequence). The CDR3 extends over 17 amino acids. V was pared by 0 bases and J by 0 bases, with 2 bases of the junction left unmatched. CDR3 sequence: CASSLGQGRSGANVLTF. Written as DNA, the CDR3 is TGTGCCAGCAGCTTGGGACAGGGGCGCTCTGGGGCCAACGTCCTGACTTTC.

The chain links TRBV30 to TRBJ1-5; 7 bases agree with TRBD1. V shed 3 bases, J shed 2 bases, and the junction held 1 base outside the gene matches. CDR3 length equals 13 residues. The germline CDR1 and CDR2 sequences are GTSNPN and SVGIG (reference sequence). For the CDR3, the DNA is TGTGCCTGGAGCGACAGGGGCAATCAGCCCCAGCATTTT. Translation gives CAWSDRGNQPQHF.

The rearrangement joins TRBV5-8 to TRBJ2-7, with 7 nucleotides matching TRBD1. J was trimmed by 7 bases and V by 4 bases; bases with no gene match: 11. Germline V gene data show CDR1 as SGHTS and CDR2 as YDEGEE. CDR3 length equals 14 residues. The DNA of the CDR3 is TGTGCCAGCAGCCAGGGACAGAACCTTGGGGAGCAGTACGTC. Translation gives CASSQGQNLGEQYV.